One sample yielded the 27 T cell receptor beta chains listed below, sequenced in a study of cytomegalovirus exposure and HLA in healthy donors. Primers included in the PCR were 60 Vbeta and 13 Jbeta primers. Generated by immunoSEQ multiplex PCR, the TCRdb table keeps only in-frame clones and is missing some. The sample yields more than 95,000 clones, about four fifths seen once. The source material was PBMCs. These receptors were obtained from a woman aged 40 to 50 in good health and CMV-seropositive.

J is TRBJ2-7 and V is TRBV29-1; D gene uncertain. The CDR3 contains 12 residues. V lost 8 bases and J 4 bases, leaving 15 bases between the germline ends. CDR1 and CDR2 (germline): SQVTM, ANQGSEA. CDR3: CSTQGSRYEQYF. The CDR3 DNA follows: TGCAGCACTCAAGGTAGCCGATACGAGCAGTACTTC.

The chain recombines TRBV27 with TRBJ2-3; 7 bases fit TRBD2. In germline, CDR1 is MNHEY, CDR2 SMNVEV (reference sequence). The ends lost 2 bases at V and 6 bases at J; junction bases unmatched: 8. The length of the CDR3 is 15 residues. The CDR3 reads CASSLGGSLIDTQYF. Written as DNA, the CDR3 is TGTGCCAGCAGTTTAGGCGGGAGTCTAATTGATACGCAGTATTTT.

V usage is TRBV9 and J usage is TRBJ2-3; tentative D call: TRBD2 (6 bases). Trimming shortened V by 6 bases and J by 0 bases, and 11 bases separated the two germline ends. Germline V CDR1 and CDR2: SGDLS, YYNGEE. CDR3 length: 14 amino acids. The CDR3 reads CASTAEGSTDTQYF. In DNA form, the CDR3 reads TGTGCCAGCACGGCGGAGGGGAGCACAGATACGCAGTATTTT.

The chain couples TRBV5-5 to TRBJ2-7, with 11 bases matching TRBD2. This CDR3 contains 14 residues. V lost 0 bases, J lost 6 bases, and 2 bases stayed unmatched. Looked up from germline, CDR1 is SGHKS and CDR2 is YYEKEE (reference sequence). CDR3 DNA sequence: TGTGCCAGCAGCTTGGTACTAGCGGGAGTCGAGCAGTACTTC. This gives the protein CASSLVLAGVEQYF.

The chain links TRBV30 to TRBJ1-5; TRBD1 matches 8 bases. The J segment lost 4 bases and the V segment lost 3 bases, leaving 2 bases of the junction unmatched. Germline CDR1 and CDR2: GTSNPN and SVGIG (reference sequence). This CDR3 has 13 amino acids. Here the CDR3 reads CAWRGQANQPQHF. As DNA, the CDR3 is TGTGCCTGGAGGGGACAGGCTAATCAGCCCCAGCATTTT.

The chain couples TRBV6-1 to TRBJ2-3; 10 nucleotides align to TRBD1. J gave up 0 bases and V 4 bases, and 4 bases lay outside the gene matches. This CDR3 is built from 16 residues. Germline V CDR1 and CDR2: MNHNS, SASEGT. DNA for the CDR3: TGTGCCAGCAGTGGTTTGACAGGGGGCAGCACAGATACGCAGTATTTT. Translated: CASSGLTGGSTDTQYF.

CDR3 coding DNA: TGCGCCAGCAGCTTGGCCGACAGGCTGGAGCTGTTTTTT. It encodes CASSLADRLELFF. The rearrangement links TRBV5-1 to TRBJ2-2; D might be TRBD1 (6 bases). The CDR3 has 13 residues. CDR1 is SGHRS and CDR2 is YFSETQ in the germline V gene. V lost 0 bases and J 10 bases, leaving 10 bases between the germline ends.

The chain is built from TRBV5-6 and TRBJ2-1; D possibly corresponds to TRBD2 (5 bases). CDR1 is SGHDT, CDR2 YYEEEE, per germline. The ends were cut back, 7 bases at V and 5 bases at J, with 19 bases in the middle. The CDR3 extends over 15 amino acids. DNA for the CDR3: TGTGCCAGCCTCAGGAGGCCCAATATGAACAATGAGCAGTTCTTC. This encodes CASLRRPNMNNEQFF.

This rearrangement joins TRBV5-6 to TRBJ2-3; D possibly corresponds to TRBD1 (5 bases). Germline values: CDR1 SGHDT, CDR2 YYEEEE. The ends were cut back, 2 bases at V and 0 bases at J, with 19 bases in the middle. The CDR3 extends over 18 amino acids. The CDR3 loop is CASSLLGVAPSSTDTQYF. CDR3 in DNA: TGTGCCAGCAGCTTATTAGGGGTAGCTCCGAGTAGCACAGATACGCAGTATTTT.

V and J are TRBV4-1 and TRBJ1-4; TRBD1 is a possible D gene (5 bases). Trimming left V 1 base short and J 5 bases short, with 23 bases between. Looked up from germline, CDR1 is MGHRA and CDR2 is YSYEKL. The CDR3 length is 19 residues. CDR3 DNA sequence: TGCGCCAGCAGCCAAGCAACAGGCAACCGCGGGGGGGGAAATGAAAAACTGTTTTTT. Amino acids: CASSQATGNRGGGNEKLFF.

The genes are TRBV5-6 and TRBJ2-3; 7 bases line up with TRBD2. V lost 1 base to trimming and J lost 2 bases; unmatched junction nucleotides: 4. Germline loops: CDR1 SGHDT, CDR2 YYEEEE. The CDR3 extends over 15 amino acids. In nucleotides, the CDR3 is TGTGCCAGCAGCTTGTTTGAGCGGGACACAGATACGCAGTATTTT. Protein sequence: CASSLFERDTDTQYF.

The sample holds a few counts of this clone. This chain joins TRBV6-1 and TRBJ1-1; possibly TRBD1 for D (6 bases). In germline, CDR1 is MNHNS, CDR2 SASEGT. CDR3 length equals 11 residues. This chain's CDR3 is CAANRDTEAFF. The CDR3 DNA reads as TGTGCTGCAAACAGGGACACTGAAGCTTTCTTT.

The chain uses TRBV2 and TRBJ2-1; 9 bases fit TRBD2. V was clipped by 5 bases and J by 2 bases; unmatched bases: 4. Per the germline V gene, CDR1 is SNHLY and CDR2 is FYNNEI. The CDR3 totals 15 residues. As DNA, the CDR3 is TGTGCCAGCAGTCCGACTAGCGGAACCTACAATGAGCAGTTCTTC. Translation: CASSPTSGTYNEQFF. The complete variable domain, with remaining parts taken from reference TRBV2 and TRBJ2-1, reads EPEVTQTPSHQVTQMGQEVILRCVPISNHLYFYWYRQILGQKVEFLVSFYNNEISEKSEIFDDQFSVERPDGSNFTLKIRSTKLEDSAMYFCASSPTSGTYNEQFFGPGTRLTVL.

The table lists this clone with a count of one. The chain joins TRBV6-6 to TRBJ2-1; 10 bases line up with TRBD1. Germline values: CDR1 MNHNY, CDR2 SVGAGI (reference sequence). After removal of 2 bases from V and 5 bases from J, the junction contained 3 bases not matched to a gene. CDR3 length: 15 amino acids. CDR3 nucleotide sequence: TGTGCCAGCAGTTACGGGGACAGGGGCAACAATGAGCAGTTCTTC. It translates to CASSYGDRGNNEQFF.

V usage is TRBV4-1 and J usage is TRBJ2-2, with D possibly TRBD1 on 6 matching bases. The CDR3 runs 16 residues. V dropped 1 base and J dropped 0 bases, with 9 bases sitting between them. CDR1 is MGHRA, CDR2 YSYEKL, per germline. The DNA for the CDR3 is TGCGCCAGCAGCCAAGGGTGGACAGCGAACACCGGGGAGCTGTTTTTT. Its translation: CASSQGWTANTGELFF.

V usage is TRBV11-1 and J usage is TRBJ2-1, with D hard to call. Trimming removed 6 bases at V and 8 bases at J, with 17 bases between. Germline loops: CDR1 SGHAT, CDR2 FQDESV (reference sequence). CDR3 length equals 14 residues. The CDR3 loop reads CASRQPGSVYEQFF. The CDR3, as DNA: TGTGCCAGCAGACAGCCTGGGTCCGTATATGAGCAGTTCTTC.

Only a few counts were recorded for this clone. The rearrangement joins TRBV18 to TRBJ2-7, with D possibly being TRBD2 (6 bases). This CDR3 comprises 15 residues. Germline V gene data show CDR1 as KGHSH and CDR2 as LQKENI. Trimming removed 2 bases at V and 0 bases at J, with 11 bases between. CDR3 loop: CASSPGTRISYEQYF. The CDR3 region has the DNA TGTGCCAGCTCACCAGGGACTCGAATCTCCTACGAGCAGTACTTC.

CDR3 DNA: TGCGCCAGCAGCCAAGATTTACTAGCGGGAGACTACAATGAGCAGTTCTTC. Protein product: CASSQDLLAGDYNEQFF. The rearrangement joins TRBV4-3 to TRBJ2-1; 11 nucleotides agree with TRBD2. Germline trimming cut 0 bases from V and 3 bases from J; bases unmatched to any gene: 4. Germline V gene lookup returns CDR1 LGHNA and CDR2 YSLEER. The CDR3 has 17 amino acids.

The CDR3 is CASSRIAANTGELFF. DNA for the CDR3: TGCGCCAGCAGCCGAATAGCGGCGAACACCGGGGAGCTGTTTTTT. The chain links TRBV5-1 to TRBJ2-2; a weak D match, TRBD2 (6 bases). V dropped 4 bases and J dropped 0 bases, with 10 bases sitting between them. CDR1 SGHRS and CDR2 YFSETQ come from the germline V gene. This CDR3 region has 15 residues.

Of note for this clone: The junction departs from the called germline gene at one end, perhaps through a read error. The gene calls are TRBV12-5 and TRBJ1-5; the D is unclear. Germline loops: CDR1 LGHNT, CDR2 FRNRAP. The CDR3 runs to 12 residues. CDR3 DNA sequence: TGTGCTAGTGGTTTATCCCGGGAGCCGGCGTATTTT. This gives the protein CASGLSREPAYF.

The chain links TRBV11-3 to TRBJ2-7, with 7 bases matching TRBD2. Germline lookup yields CDR1 SGHNT and CDR2 YENEEA. This CDR3 is 12 amino acids long. The V gene end was trimmed by 5 bases and the J gene end by 7 bases; junction bases not matched to a gene: 5. CDR3 in DNA: TGTGCCAGCAGCACCCGTAGCGGGGAGCAGTACTTC. Translated: CASSTRSGEQYF.

The chain carries TRBV9 and TRBJ2-1, with D possibly being TRBD2 (7 bases). With 2 bases removed from V and 9 bases from J, the gap between germline ends came to 18 bases. The length of the CDR3 is 15 residues. Germline V gene data show CDR1 as SGDLS and CDR2 as YYNGEE. CDR3 in DNA: TGTGCCAGCAGCGTCCAAGGGGGGGCGCGGGTTGAGCAGTTCTTC. It codes for CASSVQGGARVEQFF.

The chain joins TRBV4-2 to TRBJ1-1; D might be TRBD1 (6 bases). V gave up 1 base and J gave up 1 base, with 10 bases separating them. CDR3 length: 15 residues. Germline V lookup: CDR1 LGHNA, CDR2 YNFKEQ. The CDR3 DNA follows: TGTGCCAGCAGCCAAGGGGGGCAGCCGAACACTGAAGCTTTCTTT. This translates into CASSQGGQPNTEAFF.

The chain combines TRBV19 with TRBJ2-5; 7 bases agree with TRBD1. The junction had 7 bases not matched to a gene; V was cut back by 4 bases and J by 2 bases. Germline V gene sequence: CDR1 LNHDA, CDR2 SQIVND (reference sequence). The CDR3 is made up of 15 amino acids. The CDR3 coding sequence is TGTGCCAGTAGTAACCTAGGGACAGTACAAGAGACCCAGTACTTC. Its protein product is CASSNLGTVQETQYF.

J is TRBJ2-1 and V is TRBV9; possible D gene TRBD2, 6 bases. Germline V gives CDR1 SGDLS, CDR2 YYNGEE. The ends were cut back, 2 bases at V and 8 bases at J, with 14 bases in the middle. The CDR3 loop spans 14 amino acids. CDR3 protein: CASSVRLGDYEQFF. CDR3 nucleotides: TGTGCCAGCAGCGTCCGACTAGGGGACTATGAGCAGTTCTTC.

V is TRBV7-2 and J is TRBJ2-1, with a weak D call TRBD2 (5 bases). The CDR3 is 13 amino acids. Per the germline V gene, CDR1 is SGHTA and CDR2 is FQGNSA. V shed 2 bases and J shed 4 bases, with 6 bases lying between them. CDR3 region: CASSLRGYNEQFF. The CDR3 coding sequence is TGTGCCAGCAGCTTACGGGGTTACAATGAGCAGTTCTTC.

This clone was found a few times. At one boundary the junction diverges from the germline segment, which might be a read error. The gene calls are TRBV7-9 and TRBJ2-7; possible D gene TRBD1, 5 bases. This CDR3 is built from 15 residues. CDR1 SEHNR and CDR2 FQNEAQ come from the germline V gene (reference sequence). In DNA form, the CDR3 reads TGTTCCAGCAGCTTAGACGGTCAGGGTCTCGACGAGCAGTACTTC. Amino acid sequence: CSSSLDGQGLDEQYF.